The rows below give T cell receptor beta chains drawn from one sample of a study of blood T cell repertoires in COVID-19. Libraries were prepared by immunoSEQ multiplex PCR; TCRdb keeps only in-frame clonotypes and omits some of them. The data contain about 280,000 clones, 80% to 90% of them singletons. The sequenced material came from peripheral blood. These receptors originate from a woman in her sixties or seventies with acute or convalescent COVID-19. Both conserved end residues are part of each CDR3. A D gene is named only where the DNA matches it firmly. Size values are once, few and many counts, or a class for expanded clones, and some rows have none.

clone_size: -
j_call: TRBJ1-2
d_call: -
v_call: TRBV3-1/TRBV3-2
cdr3_length: 13
cdr3_aa: CASSQGGIYGYTF
cdr3_nt: TGTGCCAGCAGCCAAGGCGGGATCTATGGCTACACCTTC

clone_size: -
j_call: TRBJ1-2
d_call: -
v_call: TRBV23-1
cdr3_length: 15
cdr3_aa: CASSQSGPTGGGYTF
cdr3_nt: TGCGCCAGCAGTCAATCGGGACCCACAGGAGGGGGCTACACCTTC

clone_size: -
j_call: TRBJ2-7
d_call: -
v_call: TRBV2
cdr3_length: 15
cdr3_aa: CASSADGTSAGEQYF
cdr3_nt: TGTGCCAGCAGCGCGGATGGTACGTCGGCGGGCGAGCAGTACTTC

clone_size: few
j_call: TRBJ1-1
d_call: TRBD1
v_call: TRBV18
cdr3_length: 15
cdr3_aa: CASSPKTGVNTEAFF
cdr3_nt: TGTGCCAGCTCACCGAAAACAGGGGTAAACACTGAAGCTTTCTTT

clone_size: -
j_call: TRBJ2-5
d_call: TRBD1
v_call: TRBV24-1
cdr3_length: 14
cdr3_aa: CATSDPGGGETQYF
cdr3_nt: TGTGCCACCAGTGATCCAGGGGGCGGGGAGACCCAGTACTTC

clone_size: -
j_call: TRBJ2-6
d_call: -
v_call: TRBV7-2
cdr3_length: 15
cdr3_aa: CASSSRDTGANVLTF
cdr3_nt: TGTGCCAGCAGCTCCCGGGACACTGGGGCCAACGTCCTGACTTTC

clone_size: -
j_call: TRBJ1-2
d_call: TRBD1
v_call: TRBV5-6
cdr3_length: 15
cdr3_aa: CASSFWTGGVFGYTF
cdr3_nt: TGTGCCAGCAGCTTCTGGACAGGGGGCGTCTTCGGCTACACCTTC

clone_size: -
j_call: TRBJ2-7
d_call: -
v_call: TRBV11-3
cdr3_length: 13
cdr3_aa: CASSLDQLSEQYF
cdr3_nt: TGTGCCAGCAGCTTAGATCAATTGTCCGAGCAGTACTTC

clone_size: once
j_call: TRBJ2-1
d_call: -
v_call: TRBV19
cdr3_length: 14
cdr3_aa: CASTRAQGYNEQFF
cdr3_nt: TGTGCCAGTACCAGAGCACAGGGTTACAATGAGCAGTTCTTC

clone_size: -
j_call: TRBJ1-5
d_call: -
v_call: TRBV27
cdr3_length: 14
cdr3_aa: CASSDQGSNQPQHF
cdr3_nt: TGTGCCAGCTCTGATCAGGGCAGCAATCAGCCCCAGCATTTT

clone_size: -
j_call: TRBJ2-1
d_call: TRBD1
v_call: TRBV10-3
cdr3_length: 20
cdr3_aa: CAISESGQGYTSRGPNEQFF
cdr3_nt: TGTGCCATCAGTGAGTCGGGACAGGGATATACTAGCCGGGGCCCTAATGAGCAGTTCTTC

clone_size: -
j_call: TRBJ1-1
d_call: TRBD1
v_call: TRBV2
cdr3_length: 15
cdr3_aa: CASRAWTGERTEAFF
cdr3_nt: TGTGCCAGCAGGGCTTGGACAGGGGAGAGAACTGAAGCTTTCTTT

clone_size: -
j_call: TRBJ1-5
d_call: -
v_call: TRBV6-5
cdr3_length: 14
cdr3_aa: CASSRGGGNQPQHF
cdr3_nt: TGTGCCAGCAGTAGGGGGGGAGGCAATCAGCCCCAGCATTTT

clone_size: -
j_call: TRBJ1-2
d_call: -
v_call: TRBV29-1
cdr3_length: 12
cdr3_aa: CSVVTPNYGYTF
cdr3_nt: TGCAGCGTGGTAACTCCTAACTATGGCTACACCTTC

clone_size: -
j_call: TRBJ2-3
d_call: TRBD1
v_call: TRBV3-1/TRBV3-2
cdr3_length: 16
cdr3_aa: CASSPSGTGSTDTQYF
cdr3_nt: TGTGCCAGCAGCCCCTCCGGGACAGGGAGCACAGATACGCAGTATTTT

clone_size: -
j_call: TRBJ1-3
d_call: -
v_call: TRBV7-8
cdr3_length: 15
cdr3_aa: CASSLTRTSGNTIYF
cdr3_nt: TGTGCCAGCAGCTTAACCAGAACCTCTGGAAACACCATATATTTT

clone_size: -
j_call: TRBJ2-3
d_call: -
v_call: TRBV27
cdr3_length: 15
cdr3_aa: CASGGALGGADTQYF
cdr3_nt: TGTGCCAGCGGGGGGGCCTTGGGGGGCGCAGATACGCAGTATTTT

clone_size: few
j_call: TRBJ1-4
d_call: TRBD1
v_call: TRBV3-1/TRBV3-2
cdr3_length: 16
cdr3_aa: CASSHQQGAIGEKLFF
cdr3_nt: TGTGCCAGCAGCCATCAACAGGGGGCGATAGGGGAAAAACTGTTTTTT

clone_size: -
j_call: TRBJ2-7
d_call: TRBD2
v_call: TRBV6-5
cdr3_length: 13
cdr3_aa: CASSYASGYEQYF
cdr3_nt: TGTGCCAGCAGTTACGCTAGCGGCTACGAGCAGTACTTC

clone_size: -
j_call: TRBJ2-7
d_call: TRBD1
v_call: TRBV6-5
cdr3_length: 14
cdr3_aa: CAGLYRGRGGEQYF
cdr3_nt: TGTGCCGGATTGTACAGGGGGCGAGGTGGGGAGCAGTACTTC

clone_size: -
j_call: TRBJ2-4
d_call: -
v_call: TRBV5-1
cdr3_length: 14
cdr3_aa: CASSLLPAKNIQYF
cdr3_nt: TGCGCCAGCAGCTTGCTTCCAGCCAAAAACATTCAGTACTTC

clone_size: -
j_call: TRBJ1-1
d_call: TRBD1
v_call: TRBV25-1
cdr3_length: 13
cdr3_aa: CASSAGGNTEAFF
cdr3_nt: TGTGCCAGCAGCGCAGGGGGCAACACTGAAGCTTTCTTT

clone_size: -
j_call: TRBJ1-1
d_call: -
v_call: TRBV13
cdr3_length: 14
cdr3_aa: CASSLRRVDTEAFF
cdr3_nt: TGTGCCAGCAGCCTCCGCAGGGTAGACACTGAAGCTTTCTTT

clone_size: -
j_call: TRBJ2-7
d_call: -
v_call: TRBV6-1
cdr3_length: 13
cdr3_aa: CASSEQGIYEQYF
cdr3_nt: TGTGCCAGCAGTGAACAGGGGATCTACGAGCAGTACTTC

clone_size: -
j_call: TRBJ1-2
d_call: TRBD1
v_call: TRBV10-3
cdr3_length: 14
cdr3_aa: CAISDGQGAGGYTF
cdr3_nt: TGTGCCATCAGTGATGGACAGGGGGCTGGGGGCTACACCTTC

clone_size: -
j_call: TRBJ1-4
d_call: -
v_call: TRBV6-5
cdr3_length: 14
cdr3_aa: CASSSRTDNEKLFF
cdr3_nt: TGTGCCAGCAGTTCTAGGACAGATAATGAAAAACTGTTTTTT

clone_size: -
j_call: TRBJ1-4
d_call: -
v_call: TRBV5-1
cdr3_length: 17
cdr3_aa: CASSLVWRAPSGEKLFF
cdr3_nt: TGCGCCAGCAGCTTGGTTTGGAGGGCCCCTTCGGGGGAAAAACTGTTTTTT

clone_size: -
j_call: TRBJ2-7
d_call: TRBD2
v_call: TRBV7-3
cdr3_length: 15
cdr3_aa: CASSVTSGGVYEQYF
cdr3_nt: TGTGCCAGCAGCGTAACTAGCGGGGGAGTTTACGAGCAGTACTTC

clone_size: few
j_call: TRBJ1-2
d_call: -
v_call: TRBV6-5
cdr3_length: 12
cdr3_aa: CASMAGVNSYTF
cdr3_nt: TGTGCCAGCATGGCAGGGGTGAACAGCTACACCTTC

clone_size: once
j_call: TRBJ1-5
d_call: -
v_call: TRBV21-1
cdr3_length: 17
cdr3_aa: CASIPKGEAYSNQPQHF
cdr3_nt: TGTGCCAGCATTCCAAAAGGAGAGGCCTATAGCAATCAGCCCCAGCATTTT

clone_size: -
j_call: TRBJ1-5
d_call: -
v_call: TRBV12-5
cdr3_length: 13
cdr3_aa: CASGLLQGQPQHF
cdr3_nt: TGTGCTAGTGGTTTGCTCCAGGGTCAGCCCCAGCATTTT

clone_size: once
j_call: TRBJ1-3
d_call: TRBD1
v_call: TRBV19
cdr3_length: 14
cdr3_aa: CASRGTGAGNTIYF
cdr3_nt: TGTGCCAGTAGGGGGACAGGAGCTGGAAACACCATATATTTT

clone_size: -
j_call: TRBJ2-5
d_call: TRBD1
v_call: TRBV4-1
cdr3_length: 16
cdr3_aa: CASSPGTGVSGETQYF
cdr3_nt: TGCGCCAGCAGCCCCGGGACAGGGGTTTCAGGGGAGACCCAGTACTTC

clone_size: -
j_call: TRBJ2-7
d_call: -
v_call: TRBV7-9
cdr3_length: 15
cdr3_aa: CASRAPDSSSYEQYF
cdr3_nt: TGTGCCAGCAGGGCCCCGGACAGCAGCTCCTACGAGCAGTACTTC

clone_size: -
j_call: TRBJ1-1
d_call: TRBD1
v_call: TRBV6-5
cdr3_length: 13
cdr3_aa: CASSQKDRGEAFF
cdr3_nt: TGTGCCAGCAGCCAAAAGGACAGGGGTGAAGCTTTCTTT

clone_size: -
j_call: TRBJ2-3
d_call: -
v_call: TRBV3-1/TRBV3-2
cdr3_length: 12
cdr3_aa: CASTQGPDTQYF
cdr3_nt: TGTGCCAGCACCCAGGGCCCAGATACGCAGTATTTT

clone_size: -
j_call: TRBJ2-5
d_call: TRBD1
v_call: TRBV7-2
cdr3_length: 14
cdr3_aa: CASSLSGTGVTQYF
cdr3_nt: TGTGCCAGCAGCTTATCCGGGACAGGGGTGACCCAGTACTTC